The rows below give T cell receptor beta chains drawn from one sample of a study of blood T cell repertoires in COVID-19. Data came from immunoSEQ multiplex PCR; TCRdb stores just in-frame clones and leaves some out. The profile shows over 250,000 clones, approximately 91% of them singletons. The sequenced sample was peripheral blood. The receptors derive from a woman in her 30s with COVID-19, enrolled during active disease. Each CDR3 is given with its conserved first and last residue. The D gene is left open where the match is weak. Expanded clones are given a class, and other clones once, few, many or no size at all.

TRBD1 | TRBJ1-1 | . | TRBV9 | CASSPAAGGPEAFF | TGTGCCAGCAGCCCCGCGGCAGGGGGACCTGAAGCTTTCTTT
. | TRBJ1-5 | . | TRBV2 | CASRLTTGGNQPQHF | TGTGCCAGCAGACTCACGACAGGAGGCAATCAGCCCCAGCATTTT
TRBD1 | TRBJ1-5 | once | TRBV2 | CASRQQGDQPQHF | TGTGCCAGCAGACAGCAGGGGGATCAGCCCCAGCATTTT
TRBD2 | TRBJ2-7 | once | TRBV11-2 | CASSLQLAGVYEQYF | TGTGCCAGCAGCCTACAACTAGCGGGAGTGTACGAGCAGTACTTC
. | TRBJ1-6 | . | TRBV5-1 | CASSSGRGIGDSPLHF | TGCGCCAGCAGCTCGGGCAGGGGAATAGGAGATTCACCCCTCCACTTT
TRBD1 | TRBJ1-1 | . | TRBV7-9 | CASSLGQGGFTEAFF | TGTGCCAGCAGCTTAGGACAGGGAGGCTTTACTGAAGCTTTCTTT
. | TRBJ1-1 | . | TRBV29-1 | CSVESTTGRTEAFF | TGCAGCGTTGAGAGTACAACAGGGCGGACTGAAGCTTTCTTT
. | TRBJ1-2 | . | TRBV15 | CATSRGQSYGYTF | TGTGCCACCAGCAGAGGACAGAGCTATGGCTACACCTTC
TRBD2 | TRBJ2-3 | few | TRBV30 | CACNSRAGGPGDTQYF | TGTGCCTGTAACTCCCGAGCGGGAGGGCCGGGAGATACGCAGTATTTT
. | TRBJ2-1 | . | TRBV3-1/TRBV3-2 | CASSQWRESSYNEQFF | TGTGCCAGCAGCCAATGGCGGGAATCCTCCTACAATGAGCAGTTCTTC
TRBD1 | TRBJ1-1 | . | TRBV14 | CASSQGQRAFF | TGTGCCAGCAGCCAGGGACAGAGGGCTTTCTTT
TRBD1 | TRBJ1-2 | once | TRBV3-1/TRBV3-2 | CASSDSGGWRANYGYTF | TGTGCCAGCAGCGATTCAGGGGGCTGGAGGGCTAACTATGGCTACACCTTC